What follows are 9 T cell receptor beta chains derived from one specimen sequenced in a study of T cell repertoires in cytomegalovirus infection (dated by TCRdb to about 2019). The sequencing machine was an Illumina HiSeq 1500. TCRdb itself trimmed the public reads at Q25 with fastp, ran MiXCR and retained productive beta chains. Every CDR3 protein is listed once, alongside the most common genes and DNA of its rows. Within this sample are over 300,000 distinct CDR3 sequences, with around a sixth of them counted one time only. In total, the top ten clones hold approximately 12% of the sample. Sequenced: PBMCs. The receptors stem from a human donor in good health (CMV status not recorded). Some clones in this sample may be carry-over from other donors' samples.

The gene calls are TRBV5-1 and TRBJ1-4; D is unclear. The CDR3 consists of 17 residues. V lost 0 bases and J lost 5, with 17 bases in between. Germline values: CDR1 SGHRS, CDR2 YFSETQ. This CDR3 is CASSLALQARGNEKLFF. Written as DNA, the CDR3 is TGCGCCAGCAGCTTGGCCTTGCAGGCTAGAGGCAATGAAAAACTGTTTTTT.

This clonotype has a handful of counts. This chain uses TRBV5-1 with TRBJ1-2, with 8 bases identical to TRBD1. The CDR3 contains 13 residues. The V and J ends lost 0 bases and 10 bases, in that order; junction bases with no gene match: 5. Germline V gene sequence: CDR1 SGHRS, CDR2 YFSETQ. The CDR3 coding sequence is TGCGCCAGCAGCTTGGAGGGACAGGACAACTACACCTTC. Translating it yields CASSLEGQDNYTF.

This clonotype has at least ten counts. The chain combines TRBV7-2 with TRBJ2-2, with 11 bases that match TRBD1. This CDR3 comprises 19 residues. Per the germline V gene, CDR1 is SGHTA and CDR2 is FQGNSA. V dropped 5 bases and J dropped 0; count of bases not matched to a gene: 11. The CDR3 spells CASSRGRDRGSANTGELFF. DNA of the CDR3: TGTGCCAGCAGCCGAGGGAGGGACAGGGGGTCCGCGAACACCGGGGAGCTGTTTTTT.

The chain recombines TRBV9 with TRBJ2-5; 9 bases are shared with TRBD2. The CDR3 contains 17 residues. J gave up 8 bases and V 0 bases, and 14 bases lay outside the gene matches. Germline V gene data show CDR1 as SGDLS and CDR2 as YYNGEE. CDR3 in amino acids: CASSVEGAGGSRNTQYF. CDR3 coding DNA: TGTGCCAGCAGCGTAGAGGGAGCGGGGGGATCAAGGAATACCCAGTACTTC.

This clonotype has at least ten counts. The chain joins TRBV4-1 to TRBJ2-3, with 11 nucleotides matching TRBD2. The junction had 3 bases not matched to a gene; V was cut back by 2 bases and J by 5 bases. CDR1 and CDR2 (germline): MGHRA, YSYEKL. This CDR3 is built from 15 residues. DNA of the CDR3: TGCGCCAGCAGCCAACTAGCGGGGGGTGGAGATACGCAGTATTTT. It codes for CASSQLAGGGDTQYF.

The rearrangement joins TRBV7-2 to TRBJ1-6; D is possibly TRBD1 (6 bases). CDR3 length: 14 residues. The germline CDR1 and CDR2 sequences are SGHTA and FQGNSA. Trimming shortened V by 5 bases and J by 9 bases, and 14 bases separated the two germline ends. As DNA, the CDR3 is TGTGCCAGCAGCCTCCTCGGGGGCGGTTCACCCCTCCACTTT. It yields the protein CASSLLGGGSPLHF.

The genes are TRBV27 and TRBJ2-1; D might be TRBD1 (5 bases). V was pared by 2 bases and J by 0 bases, with 14 bases between. The germline V gene has CDR1 MNHEY and CDR2 SMNVEV (reference sequence). CDR3 size: 17 residues. The chain's CDR3 is CASSLGPRVSSYNEQFF. CDR3 in DNA: TGTGCCAGCAGTTTAGGGCCCAGGGTTAGCTCCTACAATGAGCAGTTCTTC.

This clonotype has a handful of counts. The chain is built from TRBV20-1 and TRBJ1-6; D unclear. V dropped 6 bases and J dropped 2 bases, with 14 bases sitting between them. CDR3 size: 15 residues. CDR1 is DFQATT and CDR2 is SNEGSKA in the germline V gene (reference sequence). CDR3 bases: TGCAGTGCCACGGAGGGCCCGACCTATAATTCACCCCTCCACTTT. This translates into CSATEGPTYNSPLHF.

This clonotype was counted at least ten times. The chain links TRBV7-2 to TRBJ1-3, with D unclear. This CDR3 has 15 amino acids. V was trimmed by 2 bases and J by 1 base, leaving 9 bases between them. CDR1 is SGHTA, CDR2 FQGNSA, per germline. CDR3 nucleotides: TGTGCCAGCAGCTTATCCTCCTATTCTGGAAACACCATATATTTT. Protein sequence: CASSLSSYSGNTIYF.